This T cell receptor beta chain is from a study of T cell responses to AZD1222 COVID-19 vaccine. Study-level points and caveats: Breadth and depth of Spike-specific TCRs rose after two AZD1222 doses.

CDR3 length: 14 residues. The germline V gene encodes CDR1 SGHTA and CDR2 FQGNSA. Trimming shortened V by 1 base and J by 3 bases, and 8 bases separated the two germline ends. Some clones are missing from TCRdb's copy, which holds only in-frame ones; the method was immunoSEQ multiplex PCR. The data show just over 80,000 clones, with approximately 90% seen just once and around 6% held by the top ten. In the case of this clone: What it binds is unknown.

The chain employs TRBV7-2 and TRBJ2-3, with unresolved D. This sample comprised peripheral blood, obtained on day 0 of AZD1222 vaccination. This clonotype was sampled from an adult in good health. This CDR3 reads CASSLVPATDTQYF. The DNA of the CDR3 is TGTGCCAGCAGCTTAGTTCCAGCTACAGATACGCAGTATTTT.